The clone carrying this TCR beta chain was seen a handful of times. Antigen specificity is unknown. cDNA synthesis used the whole RNA isolate, giving expressed TCRB sequences. Here immunoSEQ multiplex PCR was the method, and the copy in TCRdb shows in-frame clones only, minus some. The sample includes over 650,000 clones, around an eighth of them seen just once. Per the germline V gene, CDR1 is SGHAT and CDR2 is FQNNGV. The CDR3 has 16 residues. After removal of 1 base from V and 2 bases from J, the junction contained 7 bases not matched to a gene. The data stem from a study of beta chain features in type 1 diabetes. Study-level points and caveats: Cells carrying high TCR expression could end up over-represented when cDNA is sequenced. Within each of all four CD4+ subsets, Type 1 diabetes patients had TCRB CDR3s that were moderately but significantly shorter.

J is TRBJ1-1 and V is TRBV11-2, with 7 bases matching TRBD1. The sequenced material came from naive CD4+ T cells from blood. The receptor was isolated from a man aged 18 to 30 with type 1 diabetes. CDR3 in DNA: TGTGCCAGCAGCTTAGCACAGGGGAGACCTAACACTGAAGCTTTCTTT. Amino acid sequence: CASSLAQGRPNTEAFF.